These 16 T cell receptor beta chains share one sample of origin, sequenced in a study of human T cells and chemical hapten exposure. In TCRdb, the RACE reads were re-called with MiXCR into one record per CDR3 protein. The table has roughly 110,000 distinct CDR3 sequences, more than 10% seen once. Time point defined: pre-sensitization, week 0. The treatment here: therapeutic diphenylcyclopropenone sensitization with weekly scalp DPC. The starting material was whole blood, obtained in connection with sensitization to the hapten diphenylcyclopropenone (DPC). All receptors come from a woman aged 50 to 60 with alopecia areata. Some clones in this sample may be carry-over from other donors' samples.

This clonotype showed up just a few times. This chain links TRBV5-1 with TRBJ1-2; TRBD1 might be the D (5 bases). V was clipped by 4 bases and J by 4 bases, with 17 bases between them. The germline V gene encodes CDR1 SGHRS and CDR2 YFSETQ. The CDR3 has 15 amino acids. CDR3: CASSDWDGRIYGYTF. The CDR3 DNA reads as TGCGCCAGCAGCGACTGGGACGGACGGATCTATGGCTACACCTTC.

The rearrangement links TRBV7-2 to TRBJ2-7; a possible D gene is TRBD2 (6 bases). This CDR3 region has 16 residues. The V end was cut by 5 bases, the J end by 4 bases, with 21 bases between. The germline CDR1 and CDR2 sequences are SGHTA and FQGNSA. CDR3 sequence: CASSQNSGGSGYEQYF. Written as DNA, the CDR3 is TGTGCCAGCAGCCAAAATTCCGGTGGGAGCGGGTACGAGCAGTACTTC. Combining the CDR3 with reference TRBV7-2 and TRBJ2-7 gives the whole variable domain GAGVSQSPSNKVTEKGKDVELRCDPISGHTALYWYRQSLGQGLEFLIYFQGNSAPDKSGLPSDRFSAERTGGSVSTLTIQRTQQEDSAVYLCASSQNSGGSGYEQYFGPGTRLTVT.

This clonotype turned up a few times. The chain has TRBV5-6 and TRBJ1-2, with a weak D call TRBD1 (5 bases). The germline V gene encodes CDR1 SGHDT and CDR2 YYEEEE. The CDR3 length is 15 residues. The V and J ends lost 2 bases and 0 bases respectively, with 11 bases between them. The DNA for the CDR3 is TGTGCCAGCAGCTTACGGGGGTCTACTAACTATGGCTACACCTTC. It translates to CASSLRGSTNYGYTF. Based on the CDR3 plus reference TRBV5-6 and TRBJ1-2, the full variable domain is DAGVTQSPTHLIKTRGQQVTLRCSPKSGHDTVSWYQQALGQGPQFIFQYYEEEERQRGNFPDRFSGHQFPNYSSELNVNALLLGDSALYLCASSLRGSTNYGYTFGSGTRLTVV.

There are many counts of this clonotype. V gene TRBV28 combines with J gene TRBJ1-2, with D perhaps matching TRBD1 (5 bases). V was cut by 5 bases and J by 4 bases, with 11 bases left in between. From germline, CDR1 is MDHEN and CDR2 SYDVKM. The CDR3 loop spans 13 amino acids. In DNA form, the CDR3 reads TGTGCCAGCAGTGACAGCAAAGTCTATGGCTACACCTTC. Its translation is CASSDSKVYGYTF.

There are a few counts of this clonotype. DNA of the CDR3: TGTGCCAGCAACATAGGGGTCAGGAGCTCCTATAATTCACCCCTCCACTTT. Its protein product is CASNIGVRSSYNSPLHF. The chain recombines TRBV11-3 with TRBJ1-6; maybe TRBD1 (5 bases). CDR1 is SGHNT, CDR2 YENEEA, per germline. V was shortened by 7 bases and J by 0 bases, with 16 bases between the two germline ends. This CDR3 spans 17 amino acids.

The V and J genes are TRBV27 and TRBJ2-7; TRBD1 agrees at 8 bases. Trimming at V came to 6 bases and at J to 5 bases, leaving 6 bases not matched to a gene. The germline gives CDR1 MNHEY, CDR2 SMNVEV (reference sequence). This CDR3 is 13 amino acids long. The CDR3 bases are TGTGCCAGCAGCCGGCAGGGGGCAAACGAGCAGTACTTC. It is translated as CASSRQGANEQYF.

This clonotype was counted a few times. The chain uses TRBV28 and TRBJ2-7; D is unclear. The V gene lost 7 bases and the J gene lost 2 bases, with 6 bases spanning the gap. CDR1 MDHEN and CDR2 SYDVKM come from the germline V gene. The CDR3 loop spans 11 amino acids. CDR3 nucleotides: TGTGCCAGCACCGGGCCCTACGAGCAGTACTTC. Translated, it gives CASTGPYEQYF.

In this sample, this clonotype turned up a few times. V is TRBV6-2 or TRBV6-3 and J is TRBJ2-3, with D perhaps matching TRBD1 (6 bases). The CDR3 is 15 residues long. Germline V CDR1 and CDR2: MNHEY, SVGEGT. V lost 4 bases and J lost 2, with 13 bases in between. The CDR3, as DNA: TGTGCCAGCAGTTCGCACAGGGCTTACACAGATACGCAGTATTTT. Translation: CASSSHRAYTDTQYF.

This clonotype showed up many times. The DNA of the CDR3 is TGCAGCGTTGAAAGTATCACTGAAGCTTTCTTT. Amino acid sequence: CSVESITEAFF. V and J are TRBV29-1 and TRBJ1-1, with D unresolved. The CDR3 sequence is 11 residues long. Per germline, CDR1 SQVTM and CDR2 ANQGSEA. V was pared by 2 bases and J by 4 bases, with 5 bases between.

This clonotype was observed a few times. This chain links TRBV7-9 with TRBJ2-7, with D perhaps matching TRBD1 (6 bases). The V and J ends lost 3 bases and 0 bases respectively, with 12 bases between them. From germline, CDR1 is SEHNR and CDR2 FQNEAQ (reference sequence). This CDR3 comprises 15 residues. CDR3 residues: CASSLSQGSSYEQYF. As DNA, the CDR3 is TGTGCCAGCAGCTTGAGCCAGGGGAGCTCCTACGAGCAGTACTTC.

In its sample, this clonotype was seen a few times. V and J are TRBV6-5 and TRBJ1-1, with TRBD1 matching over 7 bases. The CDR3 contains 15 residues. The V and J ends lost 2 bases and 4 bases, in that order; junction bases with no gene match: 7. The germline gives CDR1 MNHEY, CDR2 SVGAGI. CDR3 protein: CASSYGTVGITEAFF. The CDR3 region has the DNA TGTGCCAGCAGTTACGGGACAGTAGGAATCACTGAAGCTTTCTTT.

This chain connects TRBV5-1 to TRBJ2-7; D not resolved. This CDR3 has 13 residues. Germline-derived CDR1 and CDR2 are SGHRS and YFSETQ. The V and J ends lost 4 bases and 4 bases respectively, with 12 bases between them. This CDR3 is CASSHGSGYEQYF. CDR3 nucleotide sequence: TGCGCCAGCAGCCACGGGTCTGGATACGAGCAGTACTTC.

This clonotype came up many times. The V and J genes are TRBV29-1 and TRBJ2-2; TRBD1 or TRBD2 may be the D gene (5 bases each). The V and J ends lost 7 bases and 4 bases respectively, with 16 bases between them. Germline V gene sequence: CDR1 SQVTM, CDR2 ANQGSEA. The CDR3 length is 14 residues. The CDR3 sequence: CSGSSGPFTGELFF. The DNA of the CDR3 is TGCAGCGGATCCTCGGGACCGTTCACCGGGGAGCTGTTTTTT.

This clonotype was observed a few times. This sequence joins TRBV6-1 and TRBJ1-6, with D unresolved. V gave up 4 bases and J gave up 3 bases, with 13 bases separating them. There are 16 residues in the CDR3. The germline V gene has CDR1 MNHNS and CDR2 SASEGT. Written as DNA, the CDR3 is TGTGCCAGCAGTGTGAAACCCCCGGACTATAATTCACCCCTCCACTTT. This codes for CASSVKPPDYNSPLHF.

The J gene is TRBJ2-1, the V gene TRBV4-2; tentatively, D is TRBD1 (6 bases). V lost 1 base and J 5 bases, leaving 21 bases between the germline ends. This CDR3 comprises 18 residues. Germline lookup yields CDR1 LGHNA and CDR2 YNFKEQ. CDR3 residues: CASSQGGPIDKTHNEQFF. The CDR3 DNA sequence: TGTGCCAGCAGCCAAGGGGGGCCGATCGACAAAACCCACAATGAGCAGTTCTTC.

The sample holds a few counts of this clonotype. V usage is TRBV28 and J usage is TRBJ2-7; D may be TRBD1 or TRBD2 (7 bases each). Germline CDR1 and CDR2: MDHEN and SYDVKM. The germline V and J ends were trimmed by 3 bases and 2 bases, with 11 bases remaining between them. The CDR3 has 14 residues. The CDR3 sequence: CASSFGGTAYEQYF. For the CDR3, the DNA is TGTGCCAGCAGTTTCGGGGGGACAGCCTACGAGCAGTACTTC.